The 22 T cell receptor beta chains in this list originate from one sample, sequenced in a study of T cell responses to AZD1222 COVID-19 vaccine. Profiled with immunoSEQ multiplex PCR; TCRdb holds only in-frame clones, not every one. Found here are under 150,000 clones, roughly 90% of them singletons; the top ten hold 8.4%. The sample in question was peripheral blood, obtained on day 0 of AZD1222 vaccination. These receptors all stem from an adult in good health.

This chain links TRBV12-5 with TRBJ1-1; D gene ambiguous. The V gene's germline CDR1 is LGHNT and CDR2 FRNRAP. Deletions cut 0 bases from V and 6 bases from J, with 17 bases between. CDR3 size: 16 residues. CDR3 nucleotides: TGTGCTAGTGGTTTGGTCATAGGTGCCGTTTGGCCTGAAGCTTTCTTT. Amino acids: CASGLVIGAVWPEAFF.

V is TRBV28 and J is TRBJ1-4; 9 bases are shared with TRBD1. V lost 5 bases and J lost 7; bases outside the gene matches: 14. The CDR3 covers 17 residues. Germline V gene lookup returns CDR1 MDHEN and CDR2 SYDVKM. The CDR3 bases are TGTGCCAGCAGTCCCGTCCCGGGACAGGGTCGGGGTGAAAAACTGTTTTTT. This gives the protein CASSPVPGQGRGEKLFF.

The chain couples TRBV4-1 to TRBJ2-3; 9 bases are a match to TRBD2. The V and J ends lost 0 bases and 8 bases, in that order; junction bases with no gene match: 12. From germline, CDR1 is MGHRA and CDR2 YSYEKL. The CDR3 covers 17 residues. CDR3 region: CASSQEGSGRSRVTQYF. The CDR3 DNA reads TGCGCCAGCAGCCAAGAGGGTAGCGGGAGAAGTAGGGTTACGCAGTATTTT.

Here the CDR3 DNA reads TGCGCCAGCAGCCGTTTGATAGGCGGAGTACCTTCGGGACTGAGTAACACTGAAGCTTTCTTT. As protein: CASSRLIGGVPSGLSNTEAFF. The chain recombines TRBV5-1 with TRBJ1-1, with a weak D call TRBD1 (5 bases). The CDR3 has 21 amino acids. Germline CDR1 and CDR2: SGHRS and YFSETQ. Trimming stripped 4 bases from V and 2 bases from J, with 33 bases between.

The genes are TRBV3-1 (or the pseudogene TRBV3-2) and TRBJ1-2; D uncertain. Germline V gene lookup returns CDR1 LGHDT and CDR2 YNNKEL (reference sequence). CDR3 size: 15 residues. V gave up 0 bases and J gave up 2 bases, with 10 bases separating them. In nucleotides, the CDR3 is TGTGCCAGCAGCCAAGATCGCCGGCAGAACTATGGCTACACCTTC. Residues: CASSQDRRQNYGYTF.

The V gene is TRBV5-8, the J gene TRBJ2-1; tentatively, D is TRBD2 (5 bases). CDR3 length: 14 residues. Germline-derived CDR1 and CDR2 are SGHTS and YDEGEE. V was trimmed by 2 bases and J by 6 bases, leaving 12 bases between them. The CDR3: CASSFGALANEQFF. The DNA for the CDR3 is TGTGCCAGCAGCTTCGGCGCGCTAGCCAATGAGCAGTTCTTC.

This chain uses TRBV7-9 with TRBJ1-1; 10 bases fit TRBD1. Unmatched junction bases numbered 5, after V lost 5 bases and J lost 5 bases. This CDR3 has 14 residues. In germline, CDR1 is SEHNR, CDR2 FQNEAQ (reference sequence). The CDR3 DNA follows: TGTGCCAGCAGCGTCCGGGACAGGGGTACTGAAGCTTTCTTT. Its protein product is CASSVRDRGTEAFF.

This clone showed up just once. J is TRBJ1-2 and V is TRBV7-9; D is uncertain. CDR3 length: 15 residues. Deletions cut 1 base from V and 5 bases from J, with 14 bases between. CDR1 and CDR2 from the germline V gene are SEHNR and FQNEAQ (reference sequence). The CDR3 coding sequence is TGTGCCAGCAGCTTAGTAGTTGGCCCGGAGTATGGCTACACCTTC. Protein product: CASSLVVGPEYGYTF.

The chain carries TRBV24-1 and TRBJ1-1; 8 positions match TRBD1. Trimming took 3 bases from V and 1 from J; bases not matched to a gene: 3. CDR1 is KGHDR and CDR2 is SFDVKD in the germline V gene. The length of the CDR3 is 15 residues. The CDR3 DNA reads as TGTGCCACCAGTGATACCACAGGGGGGAACACTGAAGCTTTCTTT. This encodes CATSDTTGGNTEAFF.

V usage is TRBV7-6 and J usage is TRBJ2-7, with D possibly TRBD2 on 5 matching bases. The germline V gene has CDR1 SGHVS and CDR2 FNYEAQ. V lost 0 bases and J lost 5, with 11 bases in between. CDR3 size: 14 residues. CDR3 in DNA: TGTGCCAGCAGCTTAGCTGGCGAGGGCAACGAGCAGTACTTC. Residues: CASSLAGEGNEQYF.

This clone was seen once. The chain joins TRBV28 to TRBJ2-7; no clear D. Looked up from germline, CDR1 is MDHEN and CDR2 is SYDVKM. Trimming shortened V by 1 base and J by 0 bases, and 13 bases separated the two germline ends. The CDR3 consists of 16 residues. CDR3 DNA: TGTGCCAGCAGTTTATTGGGTTCCTCCGGCTCCTACGAGCAGTACTTC. It is translated as CASSLLGSSGSYEQYF.

The chain is built from TRBV28 and TRBJ1-1; unclear D gene. The CDR3 is made up of 13 amino acids. Per the germline V gene, CDR1 is MDHEN and CDR2 is SYDVKM. Trimming cost V 5 bases and J 3 bases, with 10 bases left between them. The CDR3 here is CASSAVADTEAFF. The CDR3 coding sequence is TGTGCCAGCAGTGCTGTAGCGGACACTGAAGCTTTCTTT.

This clone was seen once. The genes are TRBV10-3 and TRBJ2-3, with 10 bases lining up with TRBD1. V trimming: 2 bases; J trimming: 6 bases; junction bases outside the gene matches: 8. The germline CDR1 and CDR2 sequences are ENHRY and SYGVKD. The CDR3 extends over 16 amino acids. As DNA, the CDR3 is TGTGCCATCAGTGAGACGATGGGACAGGGGAAGGATACGCAGTATTTT. It encodes CAISETMGQGKDTQYF.

This clone was found a few times. This sequence joins TRBV11-2 and TRBJ2-2; no reliable D call. CDR1 and CDR2 from the germline V gene are SGHAT and FQNNGV. V lost 2 bases, J lost 2 bases, and 6 bases lay in between. CDR3 size: 14 residues. CDR3 protein: CASSLNRNTGELFF. In DNA, the CDR3 is TGTGCCAGCAGCTTAAACCGAAACACCGGGGAGCTGTTTTTT.

CDR3 region: CASSPGPRETQYF. CDR3 nucleotide sequence: TGTGCCAGCAGCCCGGGTCCTCGAGAGACCCAGTACTTC. The rearrangement links TRBV11-3 to TRBJ2-5; no firm D call. Germline V gene data show CDR1 as SGHNT and CDR2 as YENEEA. The CDR3 contains 13 residues. V lost 5 bases and J lost 4, with 11 bases in between.

The chain has TRBV7-2 and TRBJ2-5; unclear D gene. CDR1 and CDR2 (germline): SGHTA, FQGNSA. The V end was cut by 2 bases, the J end by 2 bases, with 6 bases between. CDR3 length: 13 amino acids. CDR3 nucleotides: TGTGCCAGCAGCTTAACACCTCAAGAGACCCAGTACTTC. It yields the protein CASSLTPQETQYF. The entire variable domain, with the rest obtained from reference TRBV7-2 and TRBJ2-5, is as follows: GAGVSQSPSNKVTEKGKDVELRCDPISGHTALYWYRQSLGQGLEFLIYFQGNSAPDKSGLPSDRFSAERTGGSVSTLTIQRTQQEDSAVYLCASSLTPQETQYFGPGTRLLVL.

The gene calls are TRBV19 and TRBJ2-7, with 10 bases fitting TRBD1. J was trimmed by 4 bases and V by 5 bases; bases with no gene match: 11. Germline lookup yields CDR1 LNHDA and CDR2 SQIVND (reference sequence). The CDR3 contains 16 residues. The CDR3 nucleotides are TGTGCCAGTAGTGGGCTGGTCGGACAGGGGGGGTACGAGCAGTACTTC. It codes for CASSGLVGQGGYEQYF.

The chain recombines TRBV11-2 with TRBJ2-5; 12 bases map to TRBD2. Germline V gene sequence: CDR1 SGHAT, CDR2 FQNNGV. This CDR3 has 17 amino acids. Trimming took 0 bases from V and 6 from J; bases not matched to a gene: 8. CDR3 nucleotides: TGTGCCAGCAGCTTAGATTTAACTAGCGGGAGGAGGCAGACCCAGTACTTC. Protein: CASSLDLTSGRRQTQYF.

The chain combines TRBV29-1 with TRBJ2-1; 13 bases map to TRBD2. The CDR3 consists of 12 residues. Germline-derived CDR1 and CDR2 are SQVTM and ANQGSEA. The J segment lost 10 bases and the V segment lost 7 bases, leaving 4 bases of the junction unmatched. For the CDR3, the DNA is TGCAGCGGATCGACTAGCGGGAGGGAGCAGTTCTTC. Amino acid sequence: CSGSTSGREQFF.

The chain couples TRBV5-1 to TRBJ1-1, with D unresolved. The germline CDR1 and CDR2 sequences are SGHRS and YFSETQ. The CDR3 is 15 residues long. V dropped 0 bases and J dropped 0 bases, with 9 bases sitting between them. The CDR3 here is CASSLAKGLNTEAFF. CDR3 sequence (DNA): TGCGCCAGCAGCTTGGCCAAGGGCTTGAACACTGAAGCTTTCTTT. Filled out from reference TRBV5-1 and TRBJ1-1, the complete variable domain reads KAGVTQTPRYLIKTRGQQVTLSCSPISGHRSVSWYQQTPGQGLQFLFEYFSETQRNKGNFPGRFSGRQFSNSRSEMNVSTLELGDSALYLCASSLAKGLNTEAFFGQGTRLTVV.

This clone was seen a single time. This chain links TRBV6-5 with TRBJ2-7; D assignment may be TRBD1 or TRBD2 (5 bases each). V was shortened by 6 bases and J by 6 bases, with 18 bases between the two germline ends. The germline CDR1 and CDR2 sequences are MNHEY and SVGAGI. The CDR3 contains 14 residues. The CDR3 DNA reads TGTGCCAGCAGGAGCCTAGGGGAGAGGGGCGAGCAGTACTTC. Translating gives CASRSLGERGEQYF.

The rearrangement links TRBV5-4 to TRBJ2-1, with D possibly called TRBD1 or TRBD2 (5 bases each). The germline V gene encodes CDR1 SGHNT and CDR2 YYREEE (reference sequence). The ends were cut back, 3 bases at V and 4 bases at J, with 17 bases in the middle. The CDR3 contains 16 residues. This CDR3 is CASSSLTRGTYNEQFF. The CDR3 bases are TGTGCCAGCAGCTCCCTCACTAGGGGAACTTACAATGAGCAGTTCTTC.